A selection of T cell receptor beta chains follows, all from one sample in a study of Ad26.COV2.S vaccination and SARS-CoV-2 variants. TCRdb's table, derived via immunoSEQ multiplex PCR, lists solely in-frame clones and lacks some. The profile shows about 450,000 clones, roughly nine tenths of them singletons. The sample in question was peripheral blood, obtained in a trial of Ad26.COV2.S vaccine versus placebo. The receptors come from a person aged 18 to 59 who received the Ad26.COV2.S COVID-19 vaccine or a placebo. Both conserved end residues are part of each CDR3. Fields, in order: J gene, V gene, clone size, D gene, CDR3 DNA, CDR3 protein. The D gene is left open where the match is weak. Rows give clone size only sometimes, using once, few, many, or a class for an expanded clone.

J gene: TRBJ2-1
V gene: TRBV6-6
clone size: -
D gene: TRBD2
CDR3 DNA: TGTGCCAGCGCGCAAGCGGGGGGCTACAATGAGCAGTTCTTC
CDR3 protein: CASAQAGGYNEQFF

J gene: TRBJ1-5
V gene: TRBV15
clone size: few
D gene: TRBD1
CDR3 DNA: TGTGCCACCAGCAGACCCGACAGGGACAATCAGCCCCAGCATTTT
CDR3 protein: CATSRPDRDNQPQHF

J gene: TRBJ1-2
V gene: TRBV15
clone size: -
D gene: -
CDR3 DNA: TGTGCCACCAGCAGAGAATGGGAGAGCTACACCTTC
CDR3 protein: CATSREWESYTF

J gene: TRBJ2-3
V gene: TRBV7-9
clone size: -
D gene: -
CDR3 DNA: TGTGCCAGCGGGACTTTCCCTAGCACAGATACGCAGTATTTT
CDR3 protein: CASGTFPSTDTQYF

J gene: TRBJ1-1
V gene: TRBV28
clone size: -
D gene: -
CDR3 DNA: TGTGCCAGCAAAGGGTCAGGGCTAGGTACTGAAGCTTTCTTT
CDR3 protein: CASKGSGLGTEAFF

J gene: TRBJ2-2
V gene: TRBV6-2/TRBV6-3
clone size: few
D gene: TRBD2
CDR3 DNA: TGTGCCACCAGCCAGGATGGGAGGGGCACCGGGGAGCTGTTTTTT
CDR3 protein: CATSQDGRGTGELFF

J gene: TRBJ2-3
V gene: TRBV6-4
clone size: -
D gene: -
CDR3 DNA: TGTGCCAGCAGTGACTCGATAGCGGATACGCAGTATTTT
CDR3 protein: CASSDSIADTQYF

J gene: TRBJ1-1
V gene: TRBV5-1
clone size: -
D gene: TRBD1
CDR3 DNA: TGCGCCAGCAGCTTTACAGGGGGCCAATCCACTGAAGCTTTCTTT
CDR3 protein: CASSFTGGQSTEAFF

J gene: TRBJ1-5
V gene: TRBV28
clone size: -
D gene: -
CDR3 DNA: TGTGCCAGCAGCCCTCCAGGGTATCGGCAGCCCCAACATTTT
CDR3 protein: CASSPPGYRQPQHF

J gene: TRBJ2-3
V gene: TRBV5-4
clone size: once
D gene: TRBD2
CDR3 DNA: TGTGCCAGCAGCTTGGTGGGACTAGGTGCAGATACGCAGTATTTT
CDR3 protein: CASSLVGLGADTQYF

J gene: TRBJ2-3
V gene: TRBV27
clone size: few
D gene: -
CDR3 DNA: TGTGCCAGCAGTTTCTGGGAGGCAGATACGCAGTATTTT
CDR3 protein: CASSFWEADTQYF

J gene: TRBJ2-7
V gene: TRBV7-9
clone size: -
D gene: TRBD1
CDR3 DNA: TGTGCCAGCAGCCGGACAGGGGGCTACGAGCAGTACTTC
CDR3 protein: CASSRTGGYEQYF

J gene: TRBJ1-1
V gene: TRBV5-1
clone size: -
D gene: TRBD1
CDR3 DNA: TGCGCCAGCAGCTTGGTGGGACAGGGGGCCCCGAGGACTGAAGCTTTCTTT
CDR3 protein: CASSLVGQGAPRTEAFF

J gene: TRBJ2-1
V gene: TRBV5-6
clone size: -
D gene: TRBD2
CDR3 DNA: TGTGCCAGCAGCCTTCGGGCGGGGGGCTTTTCCTACAATGAGCAGTTCTTC
CDR3 protein: CASSLRAGGFSYNEQFF

J gene: TRBJ2-7
V gene: TRBV5-1
clone size: -
D gene: -
CDR3 DNA: TGCGCCAGCCGGGTGGCGTATAGCTCCTACGAGCAGTACTTC
CDR3 protein: CASRVAYSSYEQYF

J gene: TRBJ2-3
V gene: TRBV15
clone size: few
D gene: -
CDR3 DNA: TGTGCCACCAGAGGAACGGGAGAACGGGAAGATACGCAGTATTTT
CDR3 protein: CATRGTGEREDTQYF

J gene: TRBJ2-1
V gene: TRBV6-2/TRBV6-3
clone size: -
D gene: -
CDR3 DNA: TGTGCCAGCAGTTCGGGGCGGCTGAATGAGCAGTTCTTC
CDR3 protein: CASSSGRLNEQFF

J gene: TRBJ2-1
V gene: TRBV19
clone size: -
D gene: -
CDR3 DNA: TGTGCCAGTAGTATAGAGAACAGGGCAGAGCAGTTCTTC
CDR3 protein: CASSIENRAEQFF

J gene: TRBJ1-2
V gene: TRBV11-2
clone size: -
D gene: -
CDR3 DNA: TGTGCCAGCAGCCCTACCCGGGTGGGCGGCCTTAGATATGGCTACACCTTC
CDR3 protein: CASSPTRVGGLRYGYTF

J gene: TRBJ2-2
V gene: TRBV28
clone size: -
D gene: TRBD2
CDR3 DNA: TGTGCCAGCACCCCCCCCGGGAGGAGGGCCGGGGAGCTGTTTTTT
CDR3 protein: CASTPPGRRAGELFF

J gene: TRBJ1-1
V gene: TRBV7-9
clone size: -
D gene: -
CDR3 DNA: TGTGCCAGCAGCCCCTACGGGGTGACCTCCACTGAAGCTTTCTTT
CDR3 protein: CASSPYGVTSTEAFF

J gene: TRBJ2-5
V gene: TRBV5-1
clone size: -
D gene: -
CDR3 DNA: TGCGCCAGCAGCTTGGAATTTGGGTTTGCGACCCAGTACTTC
CDR3 protein: CASSLEFGFATQYF

J gene: TRBJ1-6
V gene: TRBV6-5
clone size: -
D gene: -
CDR3 DNA: TGTGCCAGCAGTTCCCGCCCAATTAATTCACCCCTCCACTTT
CDR3 protein: CASSSRPINSPLHF

J gene: TRBJ2-7
V gene: TRBV15
clone size: few
D gene: -
CDR3 DNA: TGTGCCACCAGCCGAGTCCCAGGGTACCTATCCTACGAGCAGTACTTC
CDR3 protein: CATSRVPGYLSYEQYF

J gene: TRBJ1-4
V gene: TRBV2
clone size: -
D gene: -
CDR3 DNA: TGTGCCAGCACCACGGAACATGAAAAACTGTTTTTT
CDR3 protein: CASTTEHEKLFF

J gene: TRBJ2-1
V gene: TRBV7-2
clone size: -
D gene: TRBD2
CDR3 DNA: TGTGCCAGCAGCTCAGGTAGCGGGAGTTCCTACAATGAGCAGTTCTTC
CDR3 protein: CASSSGSGSSYNEQFF

J gene: TRBJ1-2
V gene: TRBV7-9
clone size: -
D gene: -
CDR3 DNA: TGTGCCAGCAGCGAAGGGAACGTTGGCTACACCTTC
CDR3 protein: CASSEGNVGYTF